This entry is about one T cell receptor (beta chain). The antigen is undetermined. The data stem from a study of cytomegalovirus exposure and HLA in healthy donors. The germline CDR1 and CDR2 sequences are SNHLY and FYNNEI. CDR3 length: 17 amino acids. With 4 bases removed from V and 2 bases from J, the gap between germline ends came to 20 bases. The PCR had 60 Vbeta and 13 Jbeta primers. In the authors' workflow: An analysis performed later counted 75 million to 80 million unique TCR beta chains (roughly 11 million of them shared). Repertoires were generated with immunoSEQ multiplex PCR, while TCRdb's copy carries only in-frame clones and drops some. From that table come the V and J calls and clone size; the DNA was used to work out D and trimming. Altogether 95,000 to 110,000 clones are present, more than 75% being singletons, with the ten largest covering around 10%. Donors likely had unrecorded immune exposures despite being nominally healthy when sampled.

Study-wide results and limits: Later genetic work tied a missense DCLRE1C variant to beta-chain V and J trimming.

V is TRBV2 and J is TRBJ2-5; tentatively, D is TRBD2 (6 bases). The sequence was obtained from a young woman in good health and CMV-seropositive. Sequencing used PBMCs. The CDR3 reads CASSVGGGRGGQETQYF. CDR3 nucleotides: TGTGCCAGCAGTGTGGGGGGTGGGCGAGGAGGACAAGAGACCCAGTACTTC.